The 21 T cell receptor beta chains in this list originate from one sample, sequenced in a study of CD8+ T cells in alopecia areata (dated by TCRdb to the late 2010s). Lesional scalp punch biopsies and peripheral blood were collected from alopecia areata patients. Library prep was done by the immunoSEQ multiplex PCR assay. To provide template for TCR sequencing, every sample had RNA extracted and reverse transcribed into cDNA. TCRdb re-hosts the immuneACCESS table, in-frame sequences only. Its copies lack some clones; in the studies checked, an unresolved V gene accounts for under half of them, and the cause for the rest is not known. The sample records approximately 12,000 clones, roughly 65% of which are singletons. The ten largest clonotypes hold 20% to 25% of the sample. The specimen sequenced was skin. Receptor source: a human donor with alopecia areata.

V and J are TRBV5-1 and TRBJ2-6, with unresolved D. The CDR3 is 15 residues long. CDR1 is SGHRS, CDR2 YFSETQ, per germline. V was clipped by 0 bases and J by 0 bases, with 4 bases between them. CDR3: CASSLVFSGANVLTF. CDR3 DNA: TGCGCCAGCAGCTTGGTGTTCTCTGGGGCCAACGTCCTGACTTTC.

In this sample, this clone turned up a few times. The sample holds other DNA sequences that translate to the same CDR3. The genes are TRBV19 and TRBJ1-2, with D perhaps TRBD1 (5 bases). Between the trimmed V and J ends, which lost 3 bases and 4 bases, there was a span of 15 bases. Germline values: CDR1 LNHDA, CDR2 SQIVND (reference sequence). The CDR3 totals 15 residues. CDR3 DNA sequence: TGTGCCAGTAGTATGTACTCACAGGCGGCCTATGGCTACACCTTC. The encoded protein is CASSMYSQAAYGYTF.

This rearrangement joins TRBV7-9 to TRBJ2-7; unclear D gene. The germline gives CDR1 SEHNR, CDR2 FQNEAQ (reference sequence). V lost 3 bases and J lost 2, with 5 bases in between. This CDR3 has 12 residues. This CDR3 is CASSLDAYEQYF. The DNA of the CDR3 is TGTGCCAGCAGCTTGGACGCCTACGAGCAGTACTTC.

This clone showed up just a few times. The chain has TRBV2 and TRBJ2-1; D is uncertain. Germline CDR1 SNHLY, CDR2 FYNNEI. Trimming stripped 5 bases from V and 10 bases from J, with 6 bases between. The CDR3 contains 10 residues. CDR3: CASSSVEQFF. DNA for the CDR3: TGTGCCAGCAGTAGCGTGGAGCAGTTCTTC.

This chain uses TRBV18 with TRBJ2-2, with 11 nucleotides matching TRBD2. J lost 0 bases, V lost 2 bases, and 8 bases had no gene match. Germline V gene sequence: CDR1 KGHSH, CDR2 LQKENI. This CDR3 comprises 19 residues. CDR3 DNA sequence: TGTGCCAGCTCACCAGGACTAGCGGGTTCAGGTTCGAACACCGGGGAGCTGTTTTTT. This gives the protein CASSPGLAGSGSNTGELFF. Full variable domain (outside the CDR3, taken from reference TRBV18 and TRBJ2-2): NAGVMQNPRHLVRRRGQEARLRCSPMKGHSHVYWYRQLPEEGLKFMVYLQKENIIDESGMPKERFSAEFPKEGPSILRIQQVVRGDSAAYFCASSPGLAGSGSNTGELFFGEGSRLTVL.

This chain connects TRBV19 to TRBJ2-1; 10 nucleotides match TRBD2. CDR1 LNHDA and CDR2 SQIVND come from the germline V gene (reference sequence). The length of the CDR3 is 17 residues. V gave up 3 bases and J gave up 2 bases; unmatched junction bases: 7. CDR3 amino acids: CASSMGLAGVTYNEQFF. The DNA for the CDR3 is TGTGCCAGTAGTATGGGGCTAGCGGGAGTAACCTACAATGAGCAGTTCTTC.

To note about this clone: Other DNA sequences within the sample encode an identical CDR3. The rearrangement links TRBV5-1 to TRBJ1-1, with D perhaps TRBD1 (6 bases). The CDR3 totals 15 residues. V lost 4 bases and J 1 base, leaving 14 bases between the germline ends. Germline V lookup: CDR1 SGHRS, CDR2 YFSETQ. CDR3 in DNA: TGCGCCAGCAGCCCTACAGGACAGCGGAACACTGAAGCTTTCTTT. Translation: CASSPTGQRNTEAFF.

The chain is built from TRBV4-3 and TRBJ2-5; 10 bases fit TRBD2. Germline V gene data show CDR1 as LGHNA and CDR2 as YSLEER. The length of the CDR3 is 16 residues. V lost 1 base to trimming and J lost 4 bases; unmatched junction nucleotides: 6. This chain's CDR3 is CASSQGSSGRRETQYF. DNA for the CDR3: TGCGCCAGCAGCCAAGGGAGTAGCGGGAGGCGAGAGACCCAGTACTTC.

This chain joins TRBV30 and TRBJ2-7, with D possibly matching TRBD1 (6 bases). CDR1 and CDR2 from the germline V gene are GTSNPN and SVGIG (reference sequence). This CDR3 spans 15 amino acids. V shed 4 bases and J shed 1 base, with 17 bases lying between them. CDR3 nucleotides: TGTGCCTGGAAAACACAGGGCGCGCCATCCTACGAGCAGTACTTC. This codes for CAWKTQGAPSYEQYF.

J is TRBJ2-1 and V is TRBV11-3; TRBD2 aligns across 8 bases. Germline V CDR1 and CDR2: SGHNT, YENEEA. V lost 0 bases, J lost 0 bases, and 7 bases stayed unmatched. CDR3 length: 18 residues. CDR3 bases: TGTGCCAGCAGCTTAGATCAGGGTGGGACTAGCTCCTACAATGAGCAGTTCTTC. It translates to CASSLDQGGTSSYNEQFF.

This clone has just a few counts. The V gene is TRBV6-5, the J gene TRBJ1-1, with a possible D match to TRBD1 (6 bases). The CDR3 loop spans 15 amino acids. Germline V CDR1 and CDR2: MNHEY, SVGAGI. V lost 2 bases to trimming and J lost 1 base, with 11 bases between them. DNA for the CDR3: TGTGCCAGCAGTTACAGTGGGGGGCGGAACACTGAAGCTTTCTTT. Translated, it gives CASSYSGGRNTEAFF.

This clone has a handful of counts. J is TRBJ2-7 and V is TRBV27, with 9 bases that match TRBD1. V lost 2 bases to trimming and J lost 5 bases; unmatched junction nucleotides: 7. Germline V gives CDR1 MNHEY, CDR2 SMNVEV (reference sequence). The CDR3 extends over 15 amino acids. Here the CDR3 DNA reads TGTGCCAGCAGTTTACTCCCTGGACAGGGGAACGAGCAGTACTTC. Its translation is CASSLLPGQGNEQYF.

V gene TRBV28 combines with J gene TRBJ2-6; 12 bases map to TRBD2. V gave up 6 bases and J gave up 6 bases; unmatched junction bases: 9. The length of the CDR3 is 17 residues. The germline V gene encodes CDR1 MDHEN and CDR2 SYDVKM. The CDR3 loop is CASRPGLAGYLANVLTF. CDR3 in DNA: TGTGCCAGCAGACCTGGACTAGCGGGATACCTGGCCAACGTCCTGACTTTC.

J is TRBJ2-4 and V is TRBV6-1; 8 bases align to TRBD1. The CDR3 contains 18 residues. V dropped 2 bases and J dropped 1; count of bases not matched to a gene: 10. Germline V gene data show CDR1 as MNHNS and CDR2 as SASEGT. The CDR3 sequence: CASSERLRTGSAKNIQYF. CDR3 sequence (DNA): TGTGCCAGCAGTGAAAGGTTACGGACAGGGTCGGCCAAAAACATTCAGTACTTC.

The chain combines TRBV28 with TRBJ1-5, with D unclear. The CDR3 has 13 residues. Germline V gives CDR1 MDHEN, CDR2 SYDVKM. V was cut by 6 bases and J by 3 bases, with 9 bases left in between. Here the CDR3 DNA reads TGTGCCAGCAGCAGGATGCCCAATCAGCCCCAGCATTTT. It is translated as CASSRMPNQPQHF.

This rearrangement joins TRBV7-3 to TRBJ2-3, with TRBD1 identical over 9 bases. V was pared by 4 bases and J by 7 bases, with 9 bases of the junction left unmatched. Germline assignment: CDR1 SGHTA and CDR2 FQGTGA. The CDR3 has 15 amino acids. CDR3 nucleotide sequence: TGTGCCAGCAGCTCGGGACAGGGTGGGGATAATACGCAGTATTTT. Its translation is CASSSGQGGDNTQYF.

The rearrangement uses TRBV18 and TRBJ1-2; no reliable D call. The CDR3 is 13 amino acids. Germline CDR1 reads KGHSH; CDR2 reads LQKENI. Trimming cost V 2 bases and J 8 bases, with 12 bases left between them. The CDR3 here is CASSPDQQDGYTF. In DNA, the CDR3 is TGTGCCAGCTCACCAGATCAACAAGACGGCTACACCTTC.

The chain employs TRBV7-3 and TRBJ1-2; 10 bases align to TRBD1. The CDR3 spans 15 residues. Germline loops: CDR1 SGHTA, CDR2 FQGTGA. The junction had 8 bases not matched to a gene; V was cut back by 3 bases and J by 7 bases. The CDR3 loop reads CASSFSGQGTSGYTF. The DNA of the CDR3 is TGTGCCAGCAGCTTCTCGGGACAGGGGACGAGTGGCTACACCTTC. Filled out from reference TRBV7-3 and TRBJ1-2, the complete variable domain reads GAGVSQTPSNKVTEKGKYVELRCDPISGHTALYWYRQSLGQGPEFLIYFQGTGAADDSGLPNDRFFAVRPEGSVSTLKIQRTERGDSAVYLCASSFSGQGTSGYTFGSGTRLTVV.

The chain is built from TRBV6-6 and TRBJ2-7; TRBD2 matches at 7 bases. The ends lost 0 bases at V and 3 bases at J; junction bases unmatched: 5. Per the germline V gene, CDR1 is MNHNY and CDR2 is SVGAGI (reference sequence). CDR3 length equals 15 residues. The CDR3 DNA sequence: TGTGCCAGCAGTTACTCTGCGGGAGTTCGCTACGAGCAGTACTTC. Translating it yields CASSYSAGVRYEQYF.

Only one count was recorded for this clone. The chain employs TRBV6-5 and TRBJ1-1, with D uncertain. Germline CDR1 MNHEY, CDR2 SVGAGI. The CDR3 is 13 amino acids. V shed 5 bases and J shed 2 bases, with 9 bases lying between them. The CDR3 nucleotides are TGTGCCAGCAGTAACCGGGCAAACACTGAAGCTTTCTTT. Translated, it gives CASSNRANTEAFF.

This rearrangement joins TRBV7-2 to TRBJ2-7; perhaps D is TRBD1 or TRBD2 (5 bases each). CDR3 length: 12 amino acids. Trimming left V 1 base short and J 6 bases short, with 7 bases between. Per the germline V gene, CDR1 is SGHTA and CDR2 is FQGNSA. CDR3 bases: TGTGCCAGCAGCTTAGGAGGGACCGAGCAGTACTTC. It is translated as CASSLGGTEQYF.